The TCR beta chain under discussion was sequenced for a study of regulatory T cells in long-lasting Graves disease. Findings and limits, study-wide: Only peripheral blood was studied, not thyroid tissue.

As to this clonotype: Its cognate antigen is unknown.

Time point in this sample: persistent/refractory GD, antithyroid drugs over 5 years with positive TRAb. PBMC-derived RNA was used for the TCR library. With iRepertoire HTBI primers and Arm-PCR of CDR3 regions, TCR beta libraries were built. A single record per CDR3 protein comes from TCRdb applying MiXCR to the multiplex PCR reads. The sample shows a few hundred thousand distinct CDR3 sequences, under 25% of them seen only once. Per germline, CDR1 LNHDA and CDR2 SQIVND (reference sequence). The V end lost 8 bases, the J end lost 4 bases, and 6 bases lay between the germline ends. The CDR3 runs to 11 residues.

This sequence joins TRBV19 and TRBJ1-5; unclear D gene. The origin of this receptor is a female donor with Graves disease. The sample was peripheral blood mononuclear cells (PBMCs), taken when the disease was refractory, from a patient treated with antithyroid drugs. Here the CDR3 DNA reads TGTGCCAGTGGGAAGAATCAGCCCCAGCATTTT. Amino acid sequence: CASGKNQPQHF.